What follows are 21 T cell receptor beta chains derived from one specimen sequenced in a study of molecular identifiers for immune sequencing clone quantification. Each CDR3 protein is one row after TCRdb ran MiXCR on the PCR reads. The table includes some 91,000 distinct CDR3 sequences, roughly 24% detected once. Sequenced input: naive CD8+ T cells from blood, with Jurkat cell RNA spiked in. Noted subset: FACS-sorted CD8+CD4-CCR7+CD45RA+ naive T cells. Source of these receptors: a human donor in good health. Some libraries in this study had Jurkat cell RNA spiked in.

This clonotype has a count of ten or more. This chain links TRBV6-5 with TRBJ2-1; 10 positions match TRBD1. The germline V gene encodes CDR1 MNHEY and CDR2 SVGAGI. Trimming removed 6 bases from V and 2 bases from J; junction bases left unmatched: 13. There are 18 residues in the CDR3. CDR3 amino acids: CASSPGTGVVVPYNEQFF. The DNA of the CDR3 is TGTGCCAGCAGCCCCGGGACAGGGGTTGTGGTCCCCTACAATGAGCAGTTCTTC.

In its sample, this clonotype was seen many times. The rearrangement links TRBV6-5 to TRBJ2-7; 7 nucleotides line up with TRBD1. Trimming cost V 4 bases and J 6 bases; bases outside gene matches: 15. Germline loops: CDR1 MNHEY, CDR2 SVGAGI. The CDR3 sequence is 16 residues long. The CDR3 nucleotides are TGTGCCAGCAGTTCCCCGGTACAGGGGAAGGGGCTCGAGCAGTACTTC. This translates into CASSSPVQGKGLEQYF.

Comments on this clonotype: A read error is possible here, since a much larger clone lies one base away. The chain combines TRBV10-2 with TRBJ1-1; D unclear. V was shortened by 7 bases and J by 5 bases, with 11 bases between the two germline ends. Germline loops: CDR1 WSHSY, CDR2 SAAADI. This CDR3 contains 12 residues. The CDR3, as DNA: TGCGCCAGCAACAACCTGCAAACTGAAGCTTTCTTT. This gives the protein CASNNLQTEAFF.

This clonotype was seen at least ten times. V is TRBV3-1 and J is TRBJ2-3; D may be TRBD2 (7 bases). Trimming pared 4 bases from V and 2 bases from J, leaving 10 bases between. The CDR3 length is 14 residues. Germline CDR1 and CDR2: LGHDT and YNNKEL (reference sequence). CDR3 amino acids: CASSLGGPTDTQYF. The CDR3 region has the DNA TGTGCCAGCAGCCTCGGGGGGCCCACAGATACGCAGTATTTT.

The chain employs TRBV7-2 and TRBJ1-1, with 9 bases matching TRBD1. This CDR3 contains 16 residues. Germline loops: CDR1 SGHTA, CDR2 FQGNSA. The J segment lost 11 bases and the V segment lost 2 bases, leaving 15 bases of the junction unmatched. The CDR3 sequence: CASSLPRDRVVTQAFF. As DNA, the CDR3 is TGTGCCAGCAGCTTACCACGGGACAGGGTTGTTACTCAGGCTTTCTTT.

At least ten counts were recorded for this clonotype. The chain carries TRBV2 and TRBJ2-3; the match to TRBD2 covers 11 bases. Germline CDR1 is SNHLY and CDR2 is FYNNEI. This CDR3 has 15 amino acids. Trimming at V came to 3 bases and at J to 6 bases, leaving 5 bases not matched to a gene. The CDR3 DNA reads TGTGCCAGCAGTGAGGGGACTAGCGGATACGATACGCAGTATTTT. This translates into CASSEGTSGYDTQYF.

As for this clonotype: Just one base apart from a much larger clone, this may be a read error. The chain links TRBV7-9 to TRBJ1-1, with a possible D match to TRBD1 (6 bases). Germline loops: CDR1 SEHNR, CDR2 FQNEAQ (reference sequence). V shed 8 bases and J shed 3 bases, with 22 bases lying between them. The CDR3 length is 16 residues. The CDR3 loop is CASGPRRTGSDTEAFF. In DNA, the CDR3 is TGTGCCAGCGGCCCGAGGCGAACAGGGTCAGACACTGAAGCTTTCTTT.

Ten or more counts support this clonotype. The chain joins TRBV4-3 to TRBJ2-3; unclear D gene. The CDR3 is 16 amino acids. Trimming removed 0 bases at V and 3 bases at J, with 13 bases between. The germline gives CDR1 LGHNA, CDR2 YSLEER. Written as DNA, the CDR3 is TGCGCCAGCAGCCAAGATGGGGATTTAAGGACAGATACGCAGTATTTT. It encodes CASSQDGDLRTDTQYF.

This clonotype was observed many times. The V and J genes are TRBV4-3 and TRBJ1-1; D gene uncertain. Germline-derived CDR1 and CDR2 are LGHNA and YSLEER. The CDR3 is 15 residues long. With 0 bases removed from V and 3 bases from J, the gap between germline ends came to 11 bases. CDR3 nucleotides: TGCGCCAGCAGCCAAGACTGGCCTAGGTACACTGAAGCTTTCTTT. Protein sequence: CASSQDWPRYTEAFF.

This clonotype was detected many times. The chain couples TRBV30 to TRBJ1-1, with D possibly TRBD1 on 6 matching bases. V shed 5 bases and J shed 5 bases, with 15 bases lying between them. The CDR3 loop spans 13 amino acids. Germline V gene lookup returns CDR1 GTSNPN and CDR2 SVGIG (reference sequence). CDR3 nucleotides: TGTGCCTGGTTATTGGACAGACGAACTGAAGCTTTCTTT. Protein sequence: CAWLLDRRTEAFF. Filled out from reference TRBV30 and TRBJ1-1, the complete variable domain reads SQTIHQWPATLVQPVGSPLSLECTVEGTSNPNLYWYRQAAGRGLQLLFYSVGIGQISSEVPQNLSASRPQDRQFILSSKKLLLSDSGFYLCAWLLDRRTEAFFGQGTRLTVV.

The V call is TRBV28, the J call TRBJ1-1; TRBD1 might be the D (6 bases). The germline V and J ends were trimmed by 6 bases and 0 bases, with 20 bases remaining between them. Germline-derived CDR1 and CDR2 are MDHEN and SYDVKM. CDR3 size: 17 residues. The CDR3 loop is CASREGAGATLNTEAFF. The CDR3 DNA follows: TGTGCCAGCAGAGAAGGGGCAGGGGCAACGTTGAACACTGAAGCTTTCTTT.

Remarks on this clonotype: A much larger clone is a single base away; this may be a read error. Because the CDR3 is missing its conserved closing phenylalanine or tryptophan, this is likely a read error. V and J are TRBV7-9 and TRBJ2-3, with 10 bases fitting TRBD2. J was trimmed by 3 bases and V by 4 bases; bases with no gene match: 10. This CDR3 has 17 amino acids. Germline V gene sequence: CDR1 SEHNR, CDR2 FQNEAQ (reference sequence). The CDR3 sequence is CASSSPLLAGVTDTQYI. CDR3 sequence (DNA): TGTGCCAGCAGCTCCCCGCTCCTAGCGGGAGTAACAGATACGCAGTATATT.

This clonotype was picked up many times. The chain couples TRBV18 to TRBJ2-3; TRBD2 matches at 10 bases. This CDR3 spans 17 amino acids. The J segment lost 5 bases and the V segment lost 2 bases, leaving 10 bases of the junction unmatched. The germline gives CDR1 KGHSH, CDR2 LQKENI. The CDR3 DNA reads TGTGCCAGCTCACCAAGGGGGTCTAGCGGGAGCGGAGATACGCAGTATTTT. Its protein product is CASSPRGSSGSGDTQYF. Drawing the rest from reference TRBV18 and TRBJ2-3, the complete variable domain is NAGVMQNPRHLVRRRGQEARLRCSPMKGHSHVYWYRQLPEEGLKFMVYLQKENIIDESGMPKERFSAEFPKEGPSILRIQQVVRGDSAAYFCASSPRGSSGSGDTQYFGPGTRLTVL.

The DNA of the CDR3 is TGTGCCAGCAGCCCGGGTCCAAGCTCCTACGAGCAGTACTTC. Translation gives CASSPGPSSYEQYF. The chain has TRBV5-8 and TRBJ2-7; D ambiguous. The CDR3 is made up of 14 amino acids. Germline CDR1 and CDR2: SGHTS and YDEGEE. Trimming took off 4 bases at V and 0 bases at J, with 11 bases between the two ends.

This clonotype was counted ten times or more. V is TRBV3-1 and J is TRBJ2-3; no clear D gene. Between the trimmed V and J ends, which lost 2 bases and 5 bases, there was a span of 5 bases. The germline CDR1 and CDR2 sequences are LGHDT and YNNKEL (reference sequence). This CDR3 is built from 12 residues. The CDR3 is CASSQLGDTQYF. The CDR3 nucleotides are TGTGCCAGCAGCCAACTGGGAGATACGCAGTATTTT.

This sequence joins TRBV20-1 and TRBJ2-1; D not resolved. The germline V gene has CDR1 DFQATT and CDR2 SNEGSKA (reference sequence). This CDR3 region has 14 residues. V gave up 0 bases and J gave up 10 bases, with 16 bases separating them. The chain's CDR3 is CSARDLSISGEQFF. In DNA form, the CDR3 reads TGCAGTGCTAGAGATTTAAGTATTAGTGGGGAGCAGTTCTTC.

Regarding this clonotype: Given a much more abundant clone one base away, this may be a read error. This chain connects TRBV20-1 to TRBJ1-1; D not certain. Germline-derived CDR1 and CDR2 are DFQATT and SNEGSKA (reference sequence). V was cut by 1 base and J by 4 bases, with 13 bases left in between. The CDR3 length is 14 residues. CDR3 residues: CSARVRWSITEAFF. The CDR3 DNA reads TGCAGTGCTAGAGTAAGGTGGTCGATCACTGAAGCTTTCTTT.

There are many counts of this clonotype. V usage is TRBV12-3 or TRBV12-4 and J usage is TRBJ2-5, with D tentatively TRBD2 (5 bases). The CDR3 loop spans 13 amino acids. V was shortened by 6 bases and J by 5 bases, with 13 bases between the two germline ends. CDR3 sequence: CASSPQRMETQYF. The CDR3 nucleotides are TGTGCCAGCAGCCCACAGCGGATGGAGACCCAGTACTTC.

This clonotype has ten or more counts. This chain's CDR3 is CASSVAGTVAGNTIYF. CDR3 DNA: TGTGCCAGCAGCGTAGCCGGGACCGTAGCGGGAAACACCATATATTTT. The genes are TRBV9 and TRBJ1-3; a weak D match, TRBD1 (5 bases). The germline V gene has CDR1 SGDLS and CDR2 YYNGEE. This CDR3 contains 16 residues. V was pared by 0 bases and J by 4 bases, with 14 bases between.

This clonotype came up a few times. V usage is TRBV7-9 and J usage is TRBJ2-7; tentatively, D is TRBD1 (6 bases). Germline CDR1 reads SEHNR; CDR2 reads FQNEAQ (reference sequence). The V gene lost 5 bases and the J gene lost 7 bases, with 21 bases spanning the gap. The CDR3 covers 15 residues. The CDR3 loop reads CASSQGGARASEQYF. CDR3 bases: TGTGCCAGCAGCCAAGGGGGTGCTAGGGCCTCGGAGCAGTACTTC.

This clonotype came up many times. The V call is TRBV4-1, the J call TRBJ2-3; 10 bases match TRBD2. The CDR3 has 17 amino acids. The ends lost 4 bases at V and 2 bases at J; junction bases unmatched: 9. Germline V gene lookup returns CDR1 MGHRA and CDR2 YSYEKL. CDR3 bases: TGCGCCAGCAGCCCCTCTCCTAGCGGGGGCCTCACAGATACGCAGTATTTT. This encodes CASSPSPSGGLTDTQYF.